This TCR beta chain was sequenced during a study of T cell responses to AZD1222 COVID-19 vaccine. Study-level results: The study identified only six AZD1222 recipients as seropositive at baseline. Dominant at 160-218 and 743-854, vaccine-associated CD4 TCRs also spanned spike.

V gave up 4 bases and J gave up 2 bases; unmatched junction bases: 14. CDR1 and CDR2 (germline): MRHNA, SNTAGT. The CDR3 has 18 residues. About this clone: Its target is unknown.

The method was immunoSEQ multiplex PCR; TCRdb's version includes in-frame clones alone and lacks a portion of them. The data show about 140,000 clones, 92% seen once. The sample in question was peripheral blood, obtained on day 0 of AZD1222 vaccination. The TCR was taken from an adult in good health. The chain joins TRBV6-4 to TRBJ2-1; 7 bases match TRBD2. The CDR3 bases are TGTGCCAGCAGTGTCTATCTGACTAGCCCACAGACCTACAATGAGCAGTTCTTC. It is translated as CASSVYLTSPQTYNEQFF.